This T cell receptor beta chain was recovered during a study of blood T cell repertoires in COVID-19. Study in general: PBMCs, B-cell-depleted T cells, or T cells provided the cDNA or gDNA that made up the material.

V was trimmed by 0 bases and J by 7 bases, leaving 10 bases between them. CDR1 is KGHSH, CDR2 LQKENI, per germline. The CDR3 spans 15 residues. The protocol was immunoSEQ multiplex PCR, while the TCRdb copy is restricted to in-frame clones and leaves out a portion. The repertoire holds some 100,000 clones, with approximately 81% as singletons. This receptor was obtained from a man of 80 years or more with active or convalescent COVID-19. This sequence joins TRBV18 and TRBJ1-6; D may be TRBD1 (5 bases). The source material was peripheral blood. This CDR3 is CASSPPRGRNSPLHF. The CDR3 DNA reads as TGTGCCAGCTCACCACCCCGGGGGAGGAATTCACCCCTCCACTTT.